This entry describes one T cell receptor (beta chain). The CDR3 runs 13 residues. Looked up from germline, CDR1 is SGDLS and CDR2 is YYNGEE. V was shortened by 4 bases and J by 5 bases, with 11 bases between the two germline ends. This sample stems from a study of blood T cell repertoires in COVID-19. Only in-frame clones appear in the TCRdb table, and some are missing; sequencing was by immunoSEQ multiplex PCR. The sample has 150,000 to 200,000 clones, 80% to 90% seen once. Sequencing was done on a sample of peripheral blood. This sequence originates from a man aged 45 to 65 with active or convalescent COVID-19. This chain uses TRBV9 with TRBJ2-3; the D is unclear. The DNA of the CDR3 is TGTGCCAGCAGCCAGACGGGTGGAGATACGCAGTATTTT. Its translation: CASSQTGGDTQYF.